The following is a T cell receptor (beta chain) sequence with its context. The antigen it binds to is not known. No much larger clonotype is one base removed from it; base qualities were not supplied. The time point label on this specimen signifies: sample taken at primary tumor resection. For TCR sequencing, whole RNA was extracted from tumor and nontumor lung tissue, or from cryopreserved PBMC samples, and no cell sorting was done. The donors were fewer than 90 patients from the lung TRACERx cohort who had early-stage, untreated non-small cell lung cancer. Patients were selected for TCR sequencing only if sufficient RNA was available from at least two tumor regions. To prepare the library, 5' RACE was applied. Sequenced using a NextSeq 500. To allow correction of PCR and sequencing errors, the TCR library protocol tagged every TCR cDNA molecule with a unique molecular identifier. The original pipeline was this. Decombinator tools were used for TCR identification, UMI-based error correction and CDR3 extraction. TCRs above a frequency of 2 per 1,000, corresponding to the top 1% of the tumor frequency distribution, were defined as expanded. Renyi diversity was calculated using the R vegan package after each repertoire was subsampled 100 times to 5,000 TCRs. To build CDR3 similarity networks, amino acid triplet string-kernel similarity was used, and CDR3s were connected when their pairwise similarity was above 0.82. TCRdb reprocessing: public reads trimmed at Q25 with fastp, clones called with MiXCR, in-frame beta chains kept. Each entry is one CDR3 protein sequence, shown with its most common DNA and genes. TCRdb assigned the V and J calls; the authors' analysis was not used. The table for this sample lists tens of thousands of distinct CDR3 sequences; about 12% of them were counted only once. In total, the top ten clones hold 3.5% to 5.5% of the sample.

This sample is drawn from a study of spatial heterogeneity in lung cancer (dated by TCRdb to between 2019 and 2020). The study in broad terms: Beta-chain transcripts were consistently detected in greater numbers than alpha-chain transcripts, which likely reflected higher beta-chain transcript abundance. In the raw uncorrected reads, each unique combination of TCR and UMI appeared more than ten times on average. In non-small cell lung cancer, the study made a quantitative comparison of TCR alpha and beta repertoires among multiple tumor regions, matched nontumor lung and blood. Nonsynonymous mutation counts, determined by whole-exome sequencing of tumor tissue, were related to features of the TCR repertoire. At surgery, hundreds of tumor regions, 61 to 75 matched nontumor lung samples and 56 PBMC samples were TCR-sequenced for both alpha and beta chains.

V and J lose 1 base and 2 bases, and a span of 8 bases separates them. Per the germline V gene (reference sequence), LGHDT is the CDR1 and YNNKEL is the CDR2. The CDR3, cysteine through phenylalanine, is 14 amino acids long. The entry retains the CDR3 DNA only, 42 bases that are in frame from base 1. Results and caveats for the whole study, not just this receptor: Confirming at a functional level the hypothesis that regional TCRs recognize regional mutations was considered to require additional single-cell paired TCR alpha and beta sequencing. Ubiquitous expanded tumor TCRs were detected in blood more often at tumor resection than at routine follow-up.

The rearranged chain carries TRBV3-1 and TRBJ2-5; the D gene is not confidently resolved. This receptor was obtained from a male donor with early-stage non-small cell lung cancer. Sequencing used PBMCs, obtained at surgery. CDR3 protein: CASSQAAVQETQYF. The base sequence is TGTGCCAGCAGCCAAGCGGCAGTTCAAGAGACCCAGTACTTC.